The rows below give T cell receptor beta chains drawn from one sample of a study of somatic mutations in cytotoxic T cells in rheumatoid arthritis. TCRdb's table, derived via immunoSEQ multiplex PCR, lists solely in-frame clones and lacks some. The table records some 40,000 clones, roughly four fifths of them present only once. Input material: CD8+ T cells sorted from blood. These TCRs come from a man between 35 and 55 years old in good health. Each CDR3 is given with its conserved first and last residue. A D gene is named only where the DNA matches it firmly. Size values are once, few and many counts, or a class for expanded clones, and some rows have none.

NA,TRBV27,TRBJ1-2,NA,TGTGCCAGCAGTCTAGGAGGCCACCTGGGTGGCTACACCTTC,CASSLGGHLGGYTF
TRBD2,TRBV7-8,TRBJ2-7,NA,TGTGCCAGCAGCCAGGAAGCGGGAGATGGCTACGAGCAGTACTTC,CASSQEAGDGYEQYF
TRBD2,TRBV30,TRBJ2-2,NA,TGTGCCAGTAGCGGGAGGGCCACCGGGGAGCTGTTTTTT,CASSGRATGELFF
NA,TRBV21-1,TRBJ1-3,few,TGTGCCAGCAGCAAAGGGACAGGGATCTCTGGAAACACCATATATTTT,CASSKGTGISGNTIYF
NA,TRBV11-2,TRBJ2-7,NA,TGTGCCAGCAGCTTAGGGACCTCCTACGAGCAGTACTTC,CASSLGTSYEQYF
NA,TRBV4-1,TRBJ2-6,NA,TGCGCCAGCAGCCAAGCGGGAGTTGTGGGGGCCAACGTCCTGACTTTC,CASSQAGVVGANVLTF
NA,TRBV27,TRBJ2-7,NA,TGTGCCAGCAGACCGGGGGCAAGCGGCACCTACGAGCAGTACTTC,CASRPGASGTYEQYF
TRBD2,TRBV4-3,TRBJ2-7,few,TGCGCCAGCAGCCACGCACTAGCGGGTTACGAGCAGTACTTC,CASSHALAGYEQYF
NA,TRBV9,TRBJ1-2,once,TGTGCCAGCAGCGTCATACAGGGAAATGGCTACACCTTC,CASSVIQGNGYTF
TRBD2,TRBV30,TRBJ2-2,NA,TGTGCCTGTAGCGGGGGAGCCGAGCTGTTTTTT,CACSGGAELFF
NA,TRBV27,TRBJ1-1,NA,TGTGCCAGCAGTTTAAAGGCGAACACTGAAGCTTTCTTT,CASSLKANTEAFF